This T cell receptor (beta chain) was captured by sequencing in a study of identical twins (dated by TCRdb to the mid-2010s). With regard to the full study: TCR alpha and beta repertoires from monozygotic twins, unrelated adults of various ages and cord blood were deep-sequenced to test whether fetal clonotypes persist. Replicate twin experiments were performed at different times using different library preparation protocols to rule out contamination. Broad study findings and their caveats: Abundant cord blood beta clonotypes carried fewer insertions; young adult naive repertoires showed a weaker similar trend, while memory repertoires showed none. In monozygotic twins, out-of-frame TCR alpha sharing was systematically underestimated by recombination models, although the models agreed with sharing between unrelated individuals. Invariant T cells such as MAIT and iNKT could partly confound zero-insertion analyses, although diverse VJ usage argued against such confounding for most clonotypes. Out-of-frame TCR alpha sequences shared between twins showed an excess of low generation-probability sequences compared with coincidental sharing between unrelated individuals. Because the same donors could not be followed over many years, the conclusions depended on cross-sectional statistical analysis. The excess sharing between twins in beta out-of-frame sequences was weaker because fewer shared sequences reduced the signal-to-noise ratio.

This clonotype was recorded a few times. There is no known antigen for this receptor. No clone much larger than this one lies a single base away; base qualities are absent. Every donor was a healthy Caucasian. The twin cohort comprised three pairs of female monozygotic twins, all aged roughly 18 to 30 years. CD4+ and CD8+ T cell populations were isolated with positive isolation kits from Invitrogen. Receptors were amplified or captured by 5' RACE. The sample was run on an Illumina HiSeq 2000. A universal primer binding site was introduced by template switching, and a unique molecular identifier was present in the final cDNA, enabling accurate counting of TCR cDNA molecules. Specific primers in the conserved constant-segment region were used to synthesize first-strand cDNA for TCR alpha and beta chains. To control for contamination, each cDNA library was double barcoded with a SMART-Mk sample barcode plus Illumina barcodes. Two successive PCR steps introduced TruSeq adapter sequences along with Illumina sample barcodes. The Illumina HiSeq platform was used with custom primers to sequence TCR alpha and beta cDNA libraries. On the study's bioinformatics: Unique molecular identifiers were extracted from raw reads with MiGEC, and CDR3 positions were determined with MiXCR. Recombination models were inferred per individual with the repgenHMM and IGoR tools using an EM algorithm. The analysis of shared clonotypes was done with the tcR package in R, with sharing normalized by the product of cloneset sizes. To study raw recombination free of thymic and clonal selection effects, out-of-frame nonproductive sequences were analyzed. Clones were called with MiXCR by TCRdb after fastp trimmed the public reads at Q25, and only in-frame beta chains were retained. CDR3 protein duplicates are merged, each entry listing the most common genes and DNA. TCRdb's processing, not the study's, gives the V and J calls here. Recorded for this sample are 300,000 to 400,000 distinct CDR3 sequences; about 12% of them occurred a single time. The leading ten clones occupy approximately 7.9% of the sample.

V was cut back by 1 base and J by 2 bases, leaving a gap of 16 bases between them. Inclusive of the bounding cysteine and phenylalanine, the CDR3 is 17 residues long. The kept DNA is CDR3 alone, 51 bases in frame from the first base. This same sample was also taken into another study, of yellow fever vaccine responses in identical twins. Reported in the second study: According to the authors, the vaccine-induced T cell response in identical twins seemed to be partly convergent and partly specific to each individual. Focusing on identical twins, the study followed the T cell clones that responded to the vaccine, and did so with precision.

The sample consisted of CD8+ T cells sorted from blood. The rearranged segments are TRBV12-3 or TRBV12-4 and TRBJ2-3; the D segment might be TRBD1 or TRBD2, since each matches 5 bases. The TCR originated in a woman younger than 35 in good health. The CDR3 protein: CASSLERNGTSTDTQYF. The nucleotide sequence reads TGTGCCAGCAGTTTAGAACGGAACGGGACCTCCACAGATACGCAGTATTTT.